Below, 10 T cell receptor beta chains from the same sample are listed, as sequenced in a study of immune evolution from preneoplasia to lung adenocarcinoma. Clones were sequenced by immunoSEQ multiplex PCR, and TCRdb holds only the in-frame ones, with some missing. Among roughly 2,600 clones listed, approximately 39% were seen once. The specimen was FFPE adjacent normal lung tissue. Receptors originate from a person aged 60-80 years with lung adenocarcinoma.

The chain employs TRBV19 and TRBJ1-2; a weak D match, TRBD1 (5 bases). The CDR3 sequence is 11 residues long. With 5 bases removed from V and 13 bases from J, the gap between germline ends came to 14 bases. CDR1 and CDR2 (germline): LNHDA, SQIVND (reference sequence). CDR3 in amino acids: CASSGQKGLTF. CDR3 bases: TGTGCCAGTAGTGGGCAAAAGGGGCTCACCTTC.

The rearrangement uses TRBV11-2 and TRBJ2-5; 7 bases match TRBD1. Per germline, CDR1 SGHAT and CDR2 FQNNGV. CDR3 length: 14 amino acids. Losses at the gene ends were 1 base for V and 3 bases for J; bases not matched to a gene: 2. The chain's CDR3 is CASSLVGQKETQYF. Written as DNA, the CDR3 is TGTGCCAGCAGCTTAGTGGGACAGAAAGAGACCCAGTACTTC.

The sample holds a few counts of this clone. The CDR3 sequence: CSVDRNSNTEAFF. The CDR3 region has the DNA TGCAGCGTTGATAGGAACTCCAACACTGAAGCTTTCTTT. The chain uses TRBV29-1 and TRBJ1-1; D ambiguous. The CDR3 extends over 13 amino acids. Trimming stripped 3 bases from V and 2 bases from J, with 10 bases between. Per germline, CDR1 SQVTM and CDR2 ANQGSEA. The full variable domain, its missing parts supplied by reference TRBV29-1 and TRBJ1-1, is SAVISQKPSRDICQRGTSLTIQCQVDSQVTMMFWYRQQPGQSLTLIATANQGSEATYESGFVIDKFPISRPNLTFSTLTVSNMSPEDSSIYLCSVDRNSNTEAFFGQGTRLTVV.

This clone is judged large. The chain is built from TRBV9 and TRBJ1-5; D gene uncertain. V lost 3 bases, J lost 1 base, and 2 bases lay in between. This CDR3 spans 12 amino acids. Germline CDR1 is SGDLS and CDR2 is YYNGEE. CDR3 protein: CASSGSNQPQHF. CDR3 bases: TGTGCCAGCAGCGGAAGCAATCAGCCCCAGCATTTT.

The chain recombines TRBV21-1 with TRBJ2-3. TRBV21-1 is a pseudogene locus. The CDR3 sequence is 13 residues long. CDR3 DNA sequence: TGTGCCAGCAGCAAAGAGACCATGGATACGCAGTATTTT. The encoded protein is CASSKETMDTQYF.

The table lists this clone with a few counts. V usage is TRBV15 and J usage is TRBJ2-3; D is possibly TRBD1 (6 bases). CDR3 size: 16 residues. CDR1 is LNHNV, CDR2 YYDKDF, per germline (reference sequence). V was shortened by 7 bases and J by 3 bases, with 20 bases between the two germline ends. CDR3 sequence reads: CATKEIRGGGTDTQYF. CDR3 nucleotide sequence: TGTGCCACCAAAGAGATCCGAGGGGGTGGGACAGATACGCAGTATTTT. The full variable domain, its missing parts supplied by reference TRBV15 and TRBJ2-3, is DAMVIQNPRYQVTQFGKPVTLSCSQTLNHNVMYWYQQKSSQAPKLLFHYYDKDFNNEADTPDNFQSRRPNTSFCFLDIRSPGLGDTAMYLCATKEIRGGGTDTQYFGPGTRLTVL.

The rearrangement joins TRBV14 to TRBJ1-6; the D is unclear. The length of the CDR3 is 14 residues. Germline V gene data show CDR1 as SGHDN and CDR2 as FVKESK. The V end lost 3 bases, the J end lost 6 bases, and 9 bases lay between the germline ends. CDR3: CASSQGYSNSPLHF. The CDR3 bases are TGTGCCAGCAGCCAGGGGTACAGTAATTCACCCCTCCACTTT.

This chain links TRBV10-1 with TRBJ1-1; no reliable D call. The CDR3 sequence is 15 residues long. CDR1 and CDR2 (germline): WNHNN, SYGVQD (reference sequence). Trimming took 4 bases from V and 4 from J, leaving 16 bases between them. The CDR3 sequence is CASSGSRRAGTEAFF. The DNA of the CDR3 is TGCGCCAGCAGTGGTTCCAGGCGGGCCGGCACTGAAGCTTTCTTT.

This sequence joins TRBV5-6 and TRBJ1-1; D not certain. V was cut by 5 bases and J by 0 bases, with 5 bases left in between. Looked up from germline, CDR1 is SGHDT and CDR2 is YYEEEE. The CDR3 contains 12 residues. The CDR3 here is CASSGLNTEAFF. The CDR3 bases are TGTGCCAGCAGTGGTTTGAACACTGAAGCTTTCTTT.

Written as DNA, the CDR3 is TGTGCCAGCAGCCGACTAGCGGGGGGCCCAGGGGATACCGGGGAGCTGTTTTTT. Translated: CASSRLAGGPGDTGELFF. V is TRBV4-2 and J is TRBJ2-2; 13 bases are shared with TRBD2. From germline, CDR1 is LGHNA and CDR2 YNFKEQ. The CDR3 spans 18 residues. V lost 4 bases, J lost 5 bases, and 10 bases stayed unmatched.